These T cell receptor beta chains were read from a single sample in a study of blood T cell repertoires in COVID-19. Sequencing used immunoSEQ multiplex PCR; TCRdb keeps in-frame clones, though not all of them. The repertoire holds roughly 200,000 clones, with around 80% as singletons. Sequenced input: peripheral blood. The receptor set was obtained from a man aged 45-65 years who had recovered from COVID-19. The CDR3 runs from the conserved cysteine through the conserved F or W. Fields, in order: CDR3 protein, CDR3 DNA, J gene, V gene, clone size, D gene, CDR3 length. D genes are given only for firm matches. Clone size is stated in some rows and not others, as once, few, many or a class when expanded.

CDR3 protein: CASSVQGPNEKLFF
CDR3 DNA: TGTGCCAGCAGCGTACAGGGGCCTAATGAAAAACTGTTTTTT
J gene: TRBJ1-4
V gene: TRBV2
clone size: few
D gene: TRBD1
CDR3 length: 14

CDR3 protein: CASSNRETQYF
CDR3 DNA: TGTGCCAGTAGTAATCGAGAGACCCAGTACTTC
J gene: TRBJ2-5
V gene: TRBV19
clone size: -
D gene: -
CDR3 length: 11

CDR3 protein: CAWSMRRRTEAFF
CDR3 DNA: TGTGCCTGGAGTATGAGGCGAAGGACTGAAGCTTTCTTT
J gene: TRBJ1-1
V gene: TRBV30
clone size: -
D gene: -
CDR3 length: 13

CDR3 protein: CASSLSGQIYTDTQYF
CDR3 DNA: TGTGCCAGCAGCTTATCGGGACAGATCTACACAGATACGCAGTATTTT
J gene: TRBJ2-3
V gene: TRBV13
clone size: -
D gene: TRBD1
CDR3 length: 16

CDR3 protein: CSVEIAGTRFF
CDR3 DNA: TGCAGCGTTGAAATAGCAGGGACTCGGTTCTTC
J gene: TRBJ2-1
V gene: TRBV29-1
clone size: once
D gene: -
CDR3 length: 11

CDR3 protein: CASSTGTASEQYF
CDR3 DNA: TGTGCCAGCAGCACCGGGACAGCTAGCGAGCAGTACTTC
J gene: TRBJ2-7
V gene: TRBV12-3/TRBV12-4
clone size: -
D gene: TRBD1
CDR3 length: 13

CDR3 protein: CASSQYMGNTIYF
CDR3 DNA: TGCGCCAGCAGCCAATATATGGGAAACACCATATATTTT
J gene: TRBJ1-3
V gene: TRBV4-1
clone size: -
D gene: -
CDR3 length: 13

CDR3 protein: CASSSYLQETQYF
CDR3 DNA: TGTGCCAGCAGCTCCTACCTCCAAGAGACCCAGTACTTC
J gene: TRBJ2-5
V gene: TRBV7-2
clone size: -
D gene: -
CDR3 length: 13

CDR3 protein: CASSYIRGPRINTGELFF
CDR3 DNA: TGTGCCAGCAGTTACATAAGGGGCCCCCGCATAAACACCGGGGAGCTGTTTTTT
J gene: TRBJ2-2
V gene: TRBV6-2/TRBV6-3
clone size: -
D gene: -
CDR3 length: 18

CDR3 protein: CASSADQETQYF
CDR3 DNA: TGCGCCAGCAGCGCAGATCAAGAGACCCAGTACTTC
J gene: TRBJ2-5
V gene: TRBV5-1
clone size: -
D gene: -
CDR3 length: 12

CDR3 protein: CASSSQNNEKLFF
CDR3 DNA: TGTGCCAGCAGTTCCCAGAATAATGAAAAACTGTTTTTT
J gene: TRBJ1-4
V gene: TRBV25-1
clone size: -
D gene: -
CDR3 length: 13

CDR3 protein: CASSWTSVSYEQYF
CDR3 DNA: TGTGCCAGCAGTTGGACTAGCGTCTCCTACGAGCAGTACTTC
J gene: TRBJ2-7
V gene: TRBV27
clone size: -
D gene: TRBD2
CDR3 length: 14

CDR3 protein: CASSFLVGAEGYTF
CDR3 DNA: TGTGCCAGCAGTTTTCTGGTGGGGGCGGAGGGCTACACCTTC
J gene: TRBJ1-2
V gene: TRBV28
clone size: -
D gene: -
CDR3 length: 14

CDR3 protein: CASSKRWRQTNEKLFF
CDR3 DNA: TGTGCCAGCAGCAAGAGGTGGAGGCAGACTAATGAAAAACTGTTTTTT
J gene: TRBJ1-4
V gene: TRBV21-1
clone size: -
D gene: -
CDR3 length: 16

CDR3 protein: CAWGFYNEQFF
CDR3 DNA: TGTGCCTGGGGCTTCTACAATGAGCAGTTCTTC
J gene: TRBJ2-1
V gene: TRBV30
clone size: few
D gene: -
CDR3 length: 11

CDR3 protein: CASSQDMGRDSQVDGYTF
CDR3 DNA: TGTGCCAGCAGCCAAGATATGGGTAGGGACTCGCAAGTAGATGGCTACACCTTC
J gene: TRBJ1-2
V gene: TRBV14
clone size: few
D gene: -
CDR3 length: 18

CDR3 protein: CASSREYRGSEQYF
CDR3 DNA: TGTGCCAGCAGCCGAGAGTACAGGGGTAGCGAGCAGTACTTC
J gene: TRBJ2-7
V gene: TRBV28
clone size: -
D gene: TRBD1
CDR3 length: 14

CDR3 protein: CASSLGRGWTGGEQYF
CDR3 DNA: TGTGCCAGCAGCTTAGGGAGAGGGTGGACAGGGGGAGAGCAGTACTTC
J gene: TRBJ2-7
V gene: TRBV7-8
clone size: -
D gene: TRBD1
CDR3 length: 16

CDR3 protein: CASSQVRQGTEAFF
CDR3 DNA: TGCGCCAGCAGCCAAGTTAGACAGGGAACTGAAGCTTTCTTT
J gene: TRBJ1-1
V gene: TRBV4-3
clone size: -
D gene: TRBD1
CDR3 length: 14

CDR3 protein: CAWSSGTGLVNSPLHF
CDR3 DNA: TGTGCCTGGAGTTCTGGGACAGGACTAGTCAATTCACCCCTCCACTTT
J gene: TRBJ1-6
V gene: TRBV30
clone size: -
D gene: TRBD1
CDR3 length: 16

CDR3 protein: CASSYREINEKLFF
CDR3 DNA: TGTGCCAGCAGCTATCGAGAGATCAATGAAAAACTGTTTTTT
J gene: TRBJ1-4
V gene: TRBV7-9
clone size: many
D gene: -
CDR3 length: 14

CDR3 protein: CASSLGAANTEAFF
CDR3 DNA: TGCGCCAGCAGCTTGGGTGCGGCGAACACTGAAGCTTTCTTT
J gene: TRBJ1-1
V gene: TRBV5-1
clone size: -
D gene: -
CDR3 length: 14

CDR3 protein: CASSIVPKQGYEQYF
CDR3 DNA: TGTGCCAGTAGTATAGTGCCCAAACAGGGGTACGAGCAGTACTTC
J gene: TRBJ2-7
V gene: TRBV19
clone size: -
D gene: TRBD1
CDR3 length: 15

CDR3 protein: CASTLLAGSVSYNEQFF
CDR3 DNA: TGTGCCAGCACTTTACTAGCGGGGTCGGTCTCCTACAATGAGCAGTTCTTC
J gene: TRBJ2-1
V gene: TRBV27
clone size: -
D gene: TRBD2
CDR3 length: 17

CDR3 protein: CATSDSSPGQGADTQYF
CDR3 DNA: TGTGCCACCAGTGATTCCAGCCCGGGACAGGGGGCAGATACGCAGTATTTT
J gene: TRBJ2-3
V gene: TRBV24-1
clone size: -
D gene: TRBD1
CDR3 length: 17

CDR3 protein: CASRRLAGPDTQYF
CDR3 DNA: TGTGCCAGCAGACGACTAGCGGGGCCAGATACGCAGTATTTT
J gene: TRBJ2-3
V gene: TRBV7-8
clone size: -
D gene: TRBD2
CDR3 length: 14

CDR3 protein: CASSPRITDTQYF
CDR3 DNA: TGTGCCAGCAGCCCGAGGATCACAGATACGCAGTATTTT
J gene: TRBJ2-3
V gene: TRBV5-6
clone size: -
D gene: -
CDR3 length: 13